This entry features one T cell receptor beta chain sequence. Its antigen is as yet unknown. The authors reverse transcribed roughly 0.45 to 1 ug RNA with random hexamers. Each CDR3 protein is one row after TCRdb ran MiXCR on the immunoSEQ multiplex PCR reads. The table has about 85,000 distinct CDR3 sequences, 95% seen once. This record belongs to a study of CD8 T cells in Susac syndrome. About the study: When blood was drawn, patients with Susac syndrome were on intravenous immunoglobulin alone, on corticosteroids, or therapy-naive.

Findings and caveats of the study: The authors found around 17 Susac-specific public clones in total CD8+ repertoires and 4 to 6 in CD8+ TEMRA repertoires.

V lost 4 bases and J lost 0, with 13 bases in between. The CDR3 runs 16 residues. The germline CDR1 and CDR2 sequences are MNHNS and SASEGT. The sequence was collected from a human donor with Susac syndrome. This chain connects TRBV6-1 to TRBJ1-3; D is possibly TRBD1 (5 bases). The sample comprised CD8+ T cells from PBMCs. CDR3 DNA sequence: TGTGCCAGCAGTGCCTGGGACGGCAACTCTGGAAACACCATATATTTT. Translating gives CASSAWDGNSGNTIYF.